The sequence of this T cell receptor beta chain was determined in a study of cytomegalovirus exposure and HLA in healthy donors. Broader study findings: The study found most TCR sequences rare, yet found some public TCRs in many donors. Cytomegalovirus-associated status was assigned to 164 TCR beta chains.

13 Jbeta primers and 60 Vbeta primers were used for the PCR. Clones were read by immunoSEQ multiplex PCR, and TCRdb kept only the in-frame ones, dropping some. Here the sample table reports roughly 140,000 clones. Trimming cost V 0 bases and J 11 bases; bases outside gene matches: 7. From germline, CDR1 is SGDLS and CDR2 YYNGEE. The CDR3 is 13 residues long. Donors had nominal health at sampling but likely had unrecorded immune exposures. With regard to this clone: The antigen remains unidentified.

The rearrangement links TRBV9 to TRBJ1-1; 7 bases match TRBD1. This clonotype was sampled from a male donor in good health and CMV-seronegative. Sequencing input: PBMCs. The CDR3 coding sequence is TGTGCCAGCAGCGTAGAGGGGGCAGGGGCGGCTTTCTTT. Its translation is CASSVEGAGAAFF.